The present T cell receptor (beta chain) was sequenced within a study of beta chain features in type 1 diabetes. Regarding the study as a whole: Type 1 diabetes patients had moderately but significantly shorter TCRB CDR3s in all four CD4+ subsets.

The germline gives CDR1 SGDLS, CDR2 YYNGEE. V was pared by 2 bases and J by 3 bases, with 12 bases between. CDR3 size: 14 residues. The authors reverse transcribed all of the isolated RNA, so sequencing captured expressed TCRB transcripts. Samples drawn from stem cell-like memory T cells averaged approximately 930,000 reads. Some clones are missing from TCRdb's copy, which holds only in-frame ones; the method was immunoSEQ multiplex PCR. The repertoire consists of over 100,000 clones, with 30% to 40% occurring once and the leading ten covering around 0.07%. This clone was seen only a few times. Its antigen is unknown.

Sequenced material: stem cell memory CD4+ T cells from blood. The receptor was derived from a woman between 18 and 29 years old in good health. The V and J genes are TRBV9 and TRBJ2-7; D gene unclear. In DNA form, the CDR3 reads TGTGCCAGCAGCGTTTCCAGCGCAAACTACGAGCAGTACTTC. It yields the protein CASSVSSANYEQYF.